Below, one TCR beta chain is given with its context. As yet, its antigen is unknown. Researchers divided each subset's genomic DNA evenly across several immunoSEQ plates. Clones were sequenced by immunoSEQ multiplex PCR, and TCRdb holds only the in-frame ones, with some missing. Of about 1 million clones in the sample, roughly 70% were seen once. The data derive from a study of shared clonotypes between healthy human individuals. General study points: Naive subsets tended to show greater estimated richness than memory subsets.

Sample: memory CD4+ T cells sorted from blood. Subset denoted: CD45RA-negative fraction. The origin of this receptor is a man between 18 and 29 years old in good health.

The CDR3 region has the DNA TGTGCCAGCAGTCGGGACAGGGAGACTTATGGCTACACCTTC. It is translated as CASSRDRETYGYTF. The chain uses TRBV2 and TRBJ1-2; TRBD1 matches at 9 bases. The CDR3 sequence is 14 residues long. Trimming took 5 bases from V and 5 from J; bases not matched to a gene: 6. Germline lookup yields CDR1 SNHLY and CDR2 FYNNEI.